These 18 T cell receptor beta chains share one sample of origin, sequenced in a study of long-term antiretroviral therapy in people with HIV. Version v3.0 of the immunoSEQ assay was performed at survey level. Produced via immunoSEQ multiplex PCR; TCRdb's table is partial and in-frame only. The table shows some 35,000 clones, with 65% to 75% occurring only once. Here the sequenced sample was unsorted PBMCs, taken 3 years after starting antiretroviral therapy. These receptor sequences come from a man aged 45 to 65 with HIV.

About this clone: Additional DNA sequences in this sample encode the identical CDR3. This chain joins TRBV9 and TRBJ2-2; 7 bases match TRBD2. Losses at the gene ends were 4 bases for V and 2 bases for J; bases not matched to a gene: 8. Germline V gives CDR1 SGDLS, CDR2 YYNGEE. This CDR3 has 16 amino acids. Here the CDR3 reads CASSPWGGGNTGELFF. The CDR3 DNA reads TGTGCCAGCAGCCCCTGGGGGGGAGGAAACACCGGGGAGCTGTTTTTT.

The rearrangement links TRBV4-3 to TRBJ2-7; D may be TRBD1 or TRBD2 (6 bases each). The CDR3 is 16 amino acids. Germline CDR1 reads LGHNA; CDR2 reads YSLEER. V was clipped by 0 bases and J by 2 bases, with 14 bases between them. The CDR3 region has the DNA TGCGCCAGCAGCCAAGATCGCGGGAACAGGGCCTACGAGCAGTACTTC. Translated, it gives CASSQDRGNRAYEQYF.

Only a few counts were recorded for this clone. The chain links TRBV10-1 to TRBJ2-2; tentatively, D is TRBD1 (5 bases). V lost 2 bases and J 5 bases, leaving 9 bases between the germline ends. The CDR3 is 14 residues long. CDR1 is WNHNN, CDR2 SYGVQD, per germline (reference sequence). CDR3 nucleotide sequence: TGCGCCAGCAGTGAGACGACAGCTACCGGGGAGCTGTTTTTT. It specifies CASSETTATGELFF.

This chain joins TRBV29-1 and TRBJ2-5; the D is unclear. CDR3 length: 12 residues. The germline V and J ends were trimmed by 3 bases and 3 bases, with 8 bases remaining between them. Per germline, CDR1 SQVTM and CDR2 ANQGSEA. CDR3 protein: CSVESWEETQYF. The CDR3 DNA reads as TGCAGCGTTGAGTCCTGGGAAGAGACCCAGTACTTC.

The chain recombines TRBV5-6 with TRBJ2-7; D may be TRBD1 or TRBD2 (6 bases each). V was cut by 1 base and J by 4 bases, with 12 bases left in between. The germline CDR1 and CDR2 sequences are SGHDT and YYEEEE. The CDR3 totals 14 residues. CDR3 amino acids: CASSLPGDSYEQYF. Written as DNA, the CDR3 is TGTGCCAGCAGCTTGCCAGGGGACTCATACGAGCAGTACTTC.

The chain joins TRBV19 to TRBJ2-2; maybe TRBD2 (5 bases). CDR3 length equals 15 residues. Trimming took off 3 bases at V and 0 bases at J, with 8 bases between the two ends. Germline CDR1 reads LNHDA; CDR2 reads SQIVND (reference sequence). The CDR3 region has the DNA TGTGCCAGTAGTATGGCCGGGGCGAACACCGGGGAGCTGTTTTTT. Translating it yields CASSMAGANTGELFF.

The chain recombines TRBV6-6 with TRBJ2-1; D uncertain. This CDR3 comprises 14 residues. CDR1 MNHNY and CDR2 SVGAGI come from the germline V gene (reference sequence). V was shortened by 5 bases and J by 8 bases, with 16 bases between the two germline ends. CDR3 sequence reads: CASSPAVLGDEQFF. The DNA of the CDR3 is TGTGCCAGCAGTCCAGCCGTTTTGGGCGATGAGCAGTTCTTC.

Within the sample, this clone is medium-sized. The chain couples TRBV7-9 to TRBJ2-7; 7 positions agree with TRBD2. There are 16 residues in the CDR3. The V gene's germline CDR1 is SEHNR and CDR2 FQNEAQ (reference sequence). The ends lost 2 bases at V and 4 bases at J; junction bases unmatched: 11. Written as DNA, the CDR3 is TGTGCCAGCAGCTTAACGGCGGGGGTCCTAGGATACGAGCAGTACTTC. It is translated as CASSLTAGVLGYEQYF.

This clone was found a few times. This chain joins TRBV10-3 and TRBJ2-5; TRBD1 is a possible D gene (7 bases). V lost 8 bases to trimming and J lost 5 bases, with 12 bases between them. The CDR3 length is 12 residues. From germline, CDR1 is ENHRY and CDR2 SYGVKD. The CDR3 here is CAIGGGWETQYF. CDR3 nucleotides: TGTGCCATCGGAGGGGGCTGGGAGACCCAGTACTTC.

The genes are TRBV5-1 and TRBJ2-7, with unresolved D. Germline CDR1 reads SGHRS; CDR2 reads YFSETQ. Trimming took off 0 bases at V and 7 bases at J, with 20 bases between the two ends. This CDR3 comprises 16 residues. The CDR3 DNA sequence: TGCGCCAGCAGCTTGGGATGGTTGGGCCAGCAAGGGGAGCAGTACTTC. This translates into CASSLGWLGQQGEQYF.

The chain combines TRBV18 with TRBJ2-3; D may correspond to TRBD1 or TRBD2 (5 bases each). The CDR3 spans 14 residues. V lost 4 bases and J lost 4, with 12 bases in between. In germline, CDR1 is KGHSH, CDR2 LQKENI. The CDR3, as DNA: TGTGCCAGCTCACTTACTAGGGACGCAGATACGCAGTATTTT. Its translation: CASSLTRDADTQYF. The variable domain in full, with the rest retrieved from reference TRBV18 and TRBJ2-3, is NAGVMQNPRHLVRRRGQEARLRCSPMKGHSHVYWYRQLPEEGLKFMVYLQKENIIDESGMPKERFSAEFPKEGPSILRIQQVVRGDSAAYFCASSLTRDADTQYFGPGTRLTVL.

V usage is TRBV6-5 and J usage is TRBJ2-7; D is unclear. CDR1 and CDR2 (germline): MNHEY, SVGAGI. The CDR3 sequence is 13 residues long. With 10 bases removed from V and 6 bases from J, the gap between germline ends came to 19 bases. The CDR3 DNA sequence: TGTGCCACCTCCCGCGGTTTACCTGGCGAGCAGTACTTC. This codes for CATSRGLPGEQYF.

The chain has TRBV7-3 and TRBJ2-2, with 9 bases lining up with TRBD1. Germline V gene data show CDR1 as SGHTA and CDR2 as FQGTGA. CDR3 size: 15 residues. After removal of 4 bases from V and 4 bases from J, the junction contained 4 bases not matched to a gene. The CDR3 DNA reads as TGTGCCAGCAGCTGGACAGGGGTCCCCACCGGGGAGCTGTTTTTT. Protein product: CASSWTGVPTGELFF.

This chain connects TRBV11-3 to TRBJ2-3, with TRBD2 matching 8 bases. The germline CDR1 and CDR2 sequences are SGHNT and YENEEA. The V and J ends lost 5 bases and 2 bases, in that order; junction bases with no gene match: 3. This CDR3 contains 14 residues. The CDR3 DNA reads TGTGCCAGCAGCCCGGGGGGGGACACAGATACGCAGTATTTT. It is translated as CASSPGGDTDTQYF.

This clone has just a few counts. V and J are TRBV6-5 and TRBJ1-2; possible D gene TRBD1, 6 bases. Germline CDR1 is MNHEY and CDR2 is SVGAGI. V dropped 6 bases and J dropped 1 base, with 12 bases sitting between them. The CDR3 spans 14 residues. The CDR3 protein is CASRTYRDNYGYTF. CDR3 nucleotide sequence: TGTGCCAGCAGAACCTACAGGGATAACTATGGCTACACCTTC.

The genes are TRBV2 and TRBJ1-3; 7 bases match TRBD1. The junction had 7 bases not matched to a gene; V was cut back by 5 bases and J by 0 bases. There are 16 residues in the CDR3. Per the germline V gene, CDR1 is SNHLY and CDR2 is FYNNEI. The DNA of the CDR3 is TGTGCCAGCAGTAGGACAGGTCAAAACTCTGGAAACACCATATATTTT. Protein product: CASSRTGQNSGNTIYF.

The chain combines TRBV6-6 with TRBJ2-3; no reliable D call. V was shortened by 8 bases and J by 4 bases, with 13 bases between the two germline ends. The CDR3 runs to 13 residues. Germline CDR1 is MNHNY and CDR2 is SVGAGI (reference sequence). CDR3 DNA: TGTGCCAGCGGACCCTTTAAAGCAGATACGCAGTATTTT. It is translated as CASGPFKADTQYF.

The rearrangement uses TRBV30 and TRBJ1-2; D is unresolved. The CDR3 runs 11 residues. V lost 3 bases, J lost 10 bases, and 12 bases lay in between. Germline CDR1 reads GTSNPN; CDR2 reads SVGIG (reference sequence). The CDR3 loop reads CAWRGSKLYTF. Here the CDR3 DNA reads TGTGCCTGGAGAGGATCGAAACTCTACACCTTC.